These 16 T cell receptor beta chains were all obtained from the same sample, sequenced in a study of blood T cells in healthy people across ages. Then a second PCR, running roughly 7 to 12 cycles, was carried out with a sample-barcoded 5' primer and a J-beta primer mix. TCRdb used MiXCR to reprocess the 5' RACE reads, holding one entry per CDR3 protein. The data show 550,000 to 600,000 distinct CDR3 sequences, approximately 27% seen once. The source material was blood. The receptor set was obtained from a woman in her seventies in good health.

This clonotype has only a few counts. The chain has TRBV12-5 and TRBJ2-2; TRBD2 matches at 9 bases. The CDR3 is 16 residues long. V was pared by 3 bases and J by 7 bases, with 9 bases of the junction left unmatched. CDR1 and CDR2 from the germline V gene are LGHNT and FRNRAP. As DNA, the CDR3 is TGTGCTAGTGGTTTTGCGGGGGGGCGAGACAACGGGGAGCTGTTTTTT. This gives the protein CASGFAGGRDNGELFF. The full variable domain, rest sourced from reference TRBV12-5 and TRBJ2-2, is DARVTQTPRHKVTEMGQEVTMRCQPILGHNTVFWYRQTMMQGLELLAYFRNRAPLDDSGMPKDRFSAEMPDATLATLKIQPSEPRDSAVYFCASGFAGGRDNGELFFGEGSRLTVL.

This clonotype was detected only a few times. This chain uses TRBV4-3 with TRBJ2-1, with D unclear. The CDR3 is made up of 15 amino acids. Germline V gene data show CDR1 as LGHNA and CDR2 as YSLEER. V was trimmed by 0 bases and J by 6 bases, leaving 12 bases between them. CDR3 loop: CASSQDALLSNEQFF. The CDR3 nucleotides are TGCGCCAGCAGCCAAGATGCGCTGCTTTCCAATGAGCAGTTCTTC.

The chain links TRBV20-1 to TRBJ2-5, with 8 positions matching TRBD2. Unmatched junction bases numbered 15, after V lost 1 base and J lost 5 bases. Germline-derived CDR1 and CDR2 are DFQATT and SNEGSKA (reference sequence). The CDR3 spans 17 residues. The CDR3 DNA reads as TGCAGTGCTAGAGGGTATAGCGGGGAGACGGCCGGGGAGACCCAGTACTTC. Its translation is CSARGYSGETAGETQYF.

The rearrangement uses TRBV9 and TRBJ1-3, with D possibly being TRBD1 (5 bases). This CDR3 has 15 residues. V lost 4 bases and J 3 bases, leaving 14 bases between the germline ends. Germline V gene sequence: CDR1 SGDLS, CDR2 YYNGEE. This CDR3 is CASSPGAVGGNTIYF. For the CDR3, the DNA is TGTGCCAGCAGCCCCGGGGCAGTAGGTGGAAACACCATATATTTT.

This clonotype was observed a handful of times. This chain links TRBV7-2 with TRBJ1-4; D gene uncertain. CDR1 is SGHTA and CDR2 is FQGNSA in the germline V gene. This CDR3 comprises 15 residues. Trimming stripped 5 bases from V and 7 bases from J, with 17 bases between. This chain's CDR3 is CASSRTGSSGEKLFF. The CDR3 bases are TGTGCCAGCAGCCGGACGGGGTCCTCGGGTGAAAAACTGTTTTTT. Drawing the rest from reference TRBV7-2 and TRBJ1-4, the complete variable domain is GAGVSQSPSNKVTEKGKDVELRCDPISGHTALYWYRQSLGQGLEFLIYFQGNSAPDKSGLPSDRFSAERTGGSVSTLTIQRTQQEDSAVYLCASSRTGSSGEKLFFGSGTQLSVL.

This clonotype was detected only a few times. The J gene is TRBJ1-4, the V gene TRBV20-1, with D uncertain. The germline CDR1 and CDR2 sequences are DFQATT and SNEGSKA (reference sequence). The CDR3 covers 10 residues. Deletions cut 5 bases from V and 8 bases from J, with 6 bases between. The CDR3 DNA is TGCAGTGCTCTGGGGGAAAAACTGTTTTTT. Translating gives CSALGEKLFF.

This clonotype was recorded a few times. V usage is TRBV7-9 and J usage is TRBJ1-2, with D possibly matching TRBD1 (5 bases). Germline CDR1 SEHNR, CDR2 FQNEAQ (reference sequence). Trimming removed 5 bases from V and 8 bases from J, with 18 bases in between. CDR3 length: 14 amino acids. The CDR3 DNA is TGTGCCAGCAGCCCGGACACTTCACTGGGGGGCTACACCTTC. This translates into CASSPDTSLGGYTF. Together with reference TRBV7-9 and TRBJ1-2, the CDR3 gives the full variable domain: DTGVSQNPRHKITKRGQNVTFRCDPISEHNRLYWYRQTLGQGPEFLTYFQNEAQLEKSRLLSDRFSAERPKGSFSTLEIQRTEQGDSAMYLCASSPDTSLGGYTFGSGTRLTVV.

This clonotype turned up a few times. The V gene is TRBV4-2, the J gene TRBJ2-7, with D possibly matching TRBD1 (6 bases). CDR3 length: 14 residues. From germline, CDR1 is LGHNA and CDR2 YNFKEQ. The ends were cut back, 4 bases at V and 2 bases at J, with 12 bases in the middle. CDR3 amino acids: CASSPLGQTYEQYF. The CDR3 nucleotides are TGTGCCAGCAGCCCCCTTGGACAGACCTACGAGCAGTACTTC.

This clonotype has just a few counts. The chain is built from TRBV2 and TRBJ1-5; TRBD1 matches 7 bases. The V gene end was trimmed by 7 bases and the J gene end by 2 bases; junction bases not matched to a gene: 5. Germline CDR1 is SNHLY and CDR2 is FYNNEI. The CDR3 is 14 residues long. The CDR3 region has the DNA TGTGCCAGCACCGAGACAGGGCGCAATCAGCCCCAGCATTTT. It translates to CASTETGRNQPQHF.

The gene calls are TRBV12-5 and TRBJ2-7, with a weak D call TRBD2 (5 bases). Germline V lookup: CDR1 LGHNT, CDR2 FRNRAP. The CDR3 contains 17 residues. V dropped 4 bases and J dropped 7 bases, with 26 bases sitting between them. The CDR3 sequence is CASGWVRSRAPWSEQYF. CDR3 bases: TGTGCTAGTGGTTGGGTAAGGTCGAGGGCCCCCTGGAGTGAGCAGTACTTC.

In this sample, this clonotype turned up a few times. The genes are TRBV9 and TRBJ1-3, with 8 bases lining up with TRBD1. The V gene end was trimmed by 0 bases and the J gene end by 2 bases; junction bases not matched to a gene: 4. CDR1 and CDR2 from the germline V gene are SGDLS and YYNGEE. The CDR3 loop spans 16 amino acids. CDR3 sequence: CASSVANRGTGNTIYF. The CDR3 nucleotides read TGTGCCAGCAGCGTAGCTAACAGGGGGACTGGAAACACCATATATTTT.

This clonotype was seen a handful of times. This chain joins TRBV6-5 and TRBJ1-2, with TRBD1 matching 9 bases. The ends lost 7 bases at V and 7 bases at J; junction bases unmatched: 10. The germline V gene has CDR1 MNHEY and CDR2 SVGAGI. The CDR3 spans 14 residues. Written as DNA, the CDR3 is TGTGCCAGCAATATACATACAGGGGGCGGTGGCTACACCTTC. It specifies CASNIHTGGGGYTF.

This chain links TRBV20-1 with TRBJ1-5; possible D gene TRBD1, 5 bases. This CDR3 has 17 residues. Trimming stripped 2 bases from V and 0 bases from J, with 17 bases between. Germline V gene lookup returns CDR1 DFQATT and CDR2 SNEGSKA (reference sequence). The DNA for the CDR3 is TGCAGTGCTAGATCGGGGGGACCGCTGAATAGCAATCAGCCCCAGCATTTT. As protein: CSARSGGPLNSNQPQHF.

The gene calls are TRBV18 and TRBJ2-5; TRBD1 matches 7 bases. The closer fit of TRBJ2-7 to the DNA end suggests the J call may be wrong. Per the germline V gene, CDR1 is KGHSH and CDR2 is LQKENI. The CDR3 runs to 12 residues. DNA for the CDR3: TGTGCCAGCTCGACAGGGACCTACGAGCAGTACTTC. Its translation: CASSTGTYEQYF.

A few counts support this clonotype. The CDR3 loop is CASSSPGQSGYGYTF. The CDR3 DNA reads as TGTGCCAGCAGCTCTCCGGGACAGTCGGGCTATGGCTACACCTTC. This chain joins TRBV5-5 and TRBJ1-2; TRBD1 aligns across 7 bases. Looked up from germline, CDR1 is SGHKS and CDR2 is YYEKEE (reference sequence). There are 15 residues in the CDR3. With V trimmed by 3 bases and J by 4 bases, 9 bases remained unmatched.

In its sample, this clonotype was seen a few times. V and J are TRBV5-1 and TRBJ2-1; TRBD2 might be the D (6 bases). Per germline, CDR1 SGHRS and CDR2 YFSETQ. V was shortened by 1 base and J by 2 bases, with 13 bases between the two germline ends. CDR3 length: 16 residues. CDR3 sequence reads: CASSLSLAAAYNEQFF. The DNA for the CDR3 is TGCGCCAGCAGCTTGTCACTAGCTGCCGCCTACAATGAGCAGTTCTTC.